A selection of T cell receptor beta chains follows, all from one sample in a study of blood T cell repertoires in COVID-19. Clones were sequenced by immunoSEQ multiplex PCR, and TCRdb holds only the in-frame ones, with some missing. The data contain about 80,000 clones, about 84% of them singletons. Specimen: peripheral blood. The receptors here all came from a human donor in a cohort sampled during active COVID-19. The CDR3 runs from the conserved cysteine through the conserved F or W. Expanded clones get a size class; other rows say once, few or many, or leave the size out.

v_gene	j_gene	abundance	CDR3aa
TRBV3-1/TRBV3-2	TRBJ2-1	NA	CASRLAGGPYNEQFF
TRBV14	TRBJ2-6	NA	CASSGGLAGVSGANVLTF
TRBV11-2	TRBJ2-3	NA	CASSRRTGEGTDTQYF
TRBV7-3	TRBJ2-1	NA	CASSLSGGSYNEQFF
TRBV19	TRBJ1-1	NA	CASSNQGANTEAFF
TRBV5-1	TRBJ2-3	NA	CASSLEGGGAVTWDTQYF
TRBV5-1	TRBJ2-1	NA	CASSLDVRRGGGEQFF
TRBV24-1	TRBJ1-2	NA	CATSAGYGYTF
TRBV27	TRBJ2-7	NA	CASRRTSGGQYYEQYF
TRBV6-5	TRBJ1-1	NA	CASSSTENTEAFF
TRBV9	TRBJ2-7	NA	CASSASRDRDSYEQYF
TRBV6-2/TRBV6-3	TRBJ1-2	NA	CASSYSRQLGYTF
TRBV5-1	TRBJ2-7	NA	CASSWDGRGSSYEQYF
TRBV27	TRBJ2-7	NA	CASSKRDSSYEQYF
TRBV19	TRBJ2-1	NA	CASKVKGGTDSYNEQFF
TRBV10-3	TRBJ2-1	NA	CAISRGNSYNEQFF
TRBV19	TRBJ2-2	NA	CASSLDRRLFAGELFF
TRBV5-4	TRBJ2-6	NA	CASSRRDRGSGANVLTF
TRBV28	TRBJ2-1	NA	CASSSGLAGGRVFF
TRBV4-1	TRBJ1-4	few	CASSLRTGTFNEKLFF
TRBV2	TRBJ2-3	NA	CASSPPTLRGEVDTQYF
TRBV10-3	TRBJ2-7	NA	CATRPRQGAIYEQYF
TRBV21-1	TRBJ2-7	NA	CASSKGARGYEQYF
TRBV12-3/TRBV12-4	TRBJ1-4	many	CASRRGYEKLFF
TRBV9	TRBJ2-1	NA	CASSVRDYQYNEQFF
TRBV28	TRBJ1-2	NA	CASSTGGAQGDYGYTF
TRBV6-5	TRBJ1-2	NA	CASRRQGNGYTF
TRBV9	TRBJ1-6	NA	CASSAGAYNSPLHF
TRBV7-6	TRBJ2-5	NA	CASSLVGGDQETQYF
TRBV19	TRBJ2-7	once	CASRAGTGGNYEQYF
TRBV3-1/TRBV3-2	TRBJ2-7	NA	CASSLGYEQYF
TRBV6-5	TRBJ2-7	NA	CASSYRESYEQYF
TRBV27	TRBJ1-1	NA	CASRASQGTAFF